The 13 T cell receptor beta chains listed next were all sequenced from one sample in a study of control samples from healthy donors and cancer patients. Profiled with immunoSEQ multiplex PCR; TCRdb holds only in-frame clones, not every one. The sample has around 92,000 clones, around 82% seen once. Sequencing input: blood. Every receptor here comes from a man aged 55 to 70 in good health.

The chain links TRBV7-9 to TRBJ1-1; TRBD1 matches at 8 bases. The CDR3 consists of 14 residues. Germline V lookup: CDR1 SEHNR, CDR2 FQNEAQ (reference sequence). Trimming at V came to 5 bases and at J to 2 bases, leaving 4 bases not matched to a gene. In DNA, the CDR3 is TGTGCCAGCAGCCTCCCAGGGGGCAACACTGAAGCTTTCTTT. Its protein product is CASSLPGGNTEAFF. The whole variable domain, remainder taken from reference TRBV7-9 and TRBJ1-1, is DTGVSQNPRHKITKRGQNVTFRCDPISEHNRLYWYRQTLGQGPEFLTYFQNEAQLEKSRLLSDRFSAERPKGSFSTLEIQRTEQGDSAMYLCASSLPGGNTEAFFGQGTRLTVV.

The gene calls are TRBV18 and TRBJ1-5; 12 bases align to TRBD1. CDR3 length equals 17 residues. V was clipped by 0 bases and J by 1 base; unmatched bases: 1. Germline V lookup: CDR1 KGHSH, CDR2 LQKENI. In DNA form, the CDR3 reads TGTGCCAGCTCACCACCGGGGACAGGGGGCAGCAATCAGCCCCAGCATTTT. The encoded protein is CASSPPGTGGSNQPQHF. The full variable domain, in which reference TRBV18 and TRBJ1-5 provide the parts outside the CDR3, is NAGVMQNPRHLVRRRGQEARLRCSPMKGHSHVYWYRQLPEEGLKFMVYLQKENIIDESGMPKERFSAEFPKEGPSILRIQQVVRGDSAAYFCASSPPGTGGSNQPQHFGDGTRLSIL.

This clone was detected only once. The genes are TRBV7-3 and TRBJ1-2; TRBD1 might be the D (5 bases). The V and J ends lost 5 bases and 0 bases respectively, with 10 bases between them. CDR1 SGHTA and CDR2 FQGTGA come from the germline V gene. This CDR3 spans 14 amino acids. The CDR3 is CASSPGRTNYGYTF. CDR3 coding DNA: TGTGCCAGCAGCCCAGGGAGGACTAACTATGGCTACACCTTC. The whole variable domain, remainder taken from reference TRBV7-3 and TRBJ1-2, is GAGVSQTPSNKVTEKGKYVELRCDPISGHTALYWYRQSLGQGPEFLIYFQGTGAADDSGLPNDRFFAVRPEGSVSTLKIQRTERGDSAVYLCASSPGRTNYGYTFGSGTRLTVV.

The chain has TRBV30 and TRBJ2-3, with D unresolved. Per germline, CDR1 GTSNPN and CDR2 SVGIG (reference sequence). The CDR3 contains 12 residues. Trimming took 4 bases from V and 2 from J, leaving 7 bases between them. The CDR3 spells CAWNRDTDTQYF. In nucleotides, the CDR3 is TGTGCCTGGAACAGAGACACAGATACGCAGTATTTT.

This clone was observed a single time. This chain links TRBV4-1 with TRBJ2-5; a possible D gene is TRBD1 (5 bases). CDR3 length equals 15 residues. Trimming removed 0 bases from V and 7 bases from J, with 15 bases in between. The germline V gene encodes CDR1 MGHRA and CDR2 YSYEKL. This chain's CDR3 is CASSQEWGAGWTQYF. CDR3 coding DNA: TGCGCCAGCAGCCAAGAGTGGGGCGCCGGTTGGACCCAGTACTTC.

This rearrangement joins TRBV5-4 to TRBJ1-1; 8 nucleotides line up with TRBD1. The CDR3 has 18 amino acids. Unmatched junction bases numbered 15, after V lost 0 bases and J lost 5 bases. The germline V gene encodes CDR1 SGHNT and CDR2 YYREEE (reference sequence). CDR3 loop: CASSLATGTGNGFTEAFF. CDR3 sequence (DNA): TGTGCCAGCAGCTTGGCCACTGGGACAGGCAACGGATTTACTGAAGCTTTCTTT.

This chain connects TRBV14 to TRBJ2-2; 9 positions agree with TRBD1. V was pared by 5 bases and J by 5 bases, with 12 bases of the junction left unmatched. The CDR3 extends over 17 amino acids. Per germline, CDR1 SGHDN and CDR2 FVKESK. CDR3 coding DNA: TGTGCCAGCAGCGAAACTACAGGGGGCGCCCGGACCGGGGAGCTGTTTTTT. Protein product: CASSETTGGARTGELFF.

The CDR3 nucleotides are TGTGCCAGTAGTATAGGAACCGGGGGAAGACAGCCCCAGCATTTT. It yields the protein CASSIGTGGRQPQHF. This chain links TRBV19 with TRBJ1-5, with a tentative D call TRBD1 (5 bases). This CDR3 has 15 amino acids. The germline CDR1 and CDR2 sequences are LNHDA and SQIVND (reference sequence). Deletions cut 1 base from V and 7 bases from J, with 14 bases between.

The chain couples TRBV25-1 to TRBJ2-5, with D perhaps TRBD2 (6 bases). This CDR3 region has 15 residues. CDR1 is MGHDK and CDR2 is SYGVNS in the germline V gene. V was trimmed by 2 bases and J by 2 bases, leaving 12 bases between them. Here the CDR3 reads CASSEGGAGQETQYF. The CDR3 DNA sequence: TGTGCCAGCAGTGAAGGTGGTGCGGGGCAAGAGACCCAGTACTTC.

The CDR3 DNA reads as TGTGCCAGTAGTATAGCGTCAGGGAGGGATGAGCAGTTCTTC. This translates into CASSIASGRDEQFF. The chain uses TRBV19 and TRBJ2-1; TRBD2 agrees at 7 bases. This CDR3 has 14 amino acids. Germline CDR1 and CDR2: LNHDA and SQIVND (reference sequence). J gave up 8 bases and V 1 base, and 5 bases lay outside the gene matches.

In its sample, this clone was seen a few times. The chain links TRBV7-9 to TRBJ1-3; D is undetermined. V shed 5 bases and J shed 4 bases, with 12 bases lying between them. The CDR3 spans 14 residues. CDR1 is SEHNR, CDR2 FQNEAQ, per germline (reference sequence). This CDR3 is CASSLRELGNTIYF. CDR3 nucleotides: TGTGCCAGCAGCCTAAGGGAGCTCGGAAACACCATATATTTT.

In this sample, this clone turned up once. The rearrangement links TRBV18 to TRBJ1-4; TRBD1 might be the D (5 bases). V lost 6 bases and J lost 0, with 11 bases in between. The CDR3 is made up of 15 amino acids. The germline V gene has CDR1 KGHSH and CDR2 LQKENI. CDR3 coding DNA: TGTGCCAGCTCCCAAGCAGGGTCAACTAATGAAAAACTGTTTTTT. Amino acids: CASSQAGSTNEKLFF.

This clone was observed once. The V call is TRBV9, the J call TRBJ1-6; TRBD1 agrees at 7 bases. Per germline, CDR1 SGDLS and CDR2 YYNGEE. This CDR3 is built from 20 residues. V shed 2 bases, J shed 5 bases, and the junction held 19 bases outside the gene matches. CDR3 loop: CASSVGRDRPQAGHNSPLHF. CDR3 DNA: TGTGCCAGCAGCGTGGGCCGGGACAGACCGCAAGCGGGCCATAATTCACCCCTCCACTTT.